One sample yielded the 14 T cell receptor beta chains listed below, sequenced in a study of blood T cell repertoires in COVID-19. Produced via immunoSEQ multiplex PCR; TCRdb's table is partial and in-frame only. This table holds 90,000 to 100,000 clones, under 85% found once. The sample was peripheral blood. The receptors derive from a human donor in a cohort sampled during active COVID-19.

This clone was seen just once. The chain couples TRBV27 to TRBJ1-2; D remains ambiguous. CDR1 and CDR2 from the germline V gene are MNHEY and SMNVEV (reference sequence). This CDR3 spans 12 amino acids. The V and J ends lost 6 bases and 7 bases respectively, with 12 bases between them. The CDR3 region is CASRRTRGGYTF. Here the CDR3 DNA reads TGTGCCAGCAGACGGACTCGGGGTGGCTACACCTTC.

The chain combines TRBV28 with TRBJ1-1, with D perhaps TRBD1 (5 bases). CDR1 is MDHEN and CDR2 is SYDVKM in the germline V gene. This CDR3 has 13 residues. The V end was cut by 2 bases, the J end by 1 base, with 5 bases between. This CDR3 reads CASSLRGNTEAFF. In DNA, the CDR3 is TGTGCCAGCAGTTTAAGGGGGAACACTGAAGCTTTCTTT.

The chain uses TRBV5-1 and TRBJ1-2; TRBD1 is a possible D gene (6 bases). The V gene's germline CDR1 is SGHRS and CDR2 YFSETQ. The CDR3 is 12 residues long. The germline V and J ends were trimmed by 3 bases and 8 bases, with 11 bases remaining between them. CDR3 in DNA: TGCGCCAGCAGCTCTGGTGGGGGCGGCTACACCTTC. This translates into CASSSGGGGYTF.

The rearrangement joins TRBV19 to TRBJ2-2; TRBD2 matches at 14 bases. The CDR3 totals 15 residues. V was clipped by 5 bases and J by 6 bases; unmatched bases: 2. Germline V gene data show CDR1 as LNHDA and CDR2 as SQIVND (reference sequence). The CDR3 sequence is CASSGTSGSPGELFF. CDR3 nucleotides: TGTGCCAGTAGTGGGACTAGCGGGAGTCCCGGGGAGCTGTTTTTT. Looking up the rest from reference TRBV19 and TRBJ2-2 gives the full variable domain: DGGITQSPKYLFRKEGQNVTLSCEQNLNHDAMYWYRQDPGQGLRLIYYSQIVNDFQKGDIAEGYSVSREKKESFPLTVTSAQKNPTAFYLCASSGTSGSPGELFFGEGSRLTVL.

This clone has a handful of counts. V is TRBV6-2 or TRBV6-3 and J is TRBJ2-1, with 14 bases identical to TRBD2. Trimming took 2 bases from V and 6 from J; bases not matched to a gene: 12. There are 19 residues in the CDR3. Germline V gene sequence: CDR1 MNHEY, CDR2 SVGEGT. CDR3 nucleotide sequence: TGTGCCAGCAGTTACACTCGAAGGAGACTAGCGGGAGGGCTCAATGAGCAGTTCTTC. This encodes CASSYTRRRLAGGLNEQFF.

The CDR3 bases are TGTGCCAGCAGCTTAGTGCAGCAGGGTCAGCCCCAGCATTTT. Its protein is CASSLVQQGQPQHF. V usage is TRBV7-2 and J usage is TRBJ1-5; D is possibly TRBD1 (5 bases). Trimming took 1 base from V and 6 from J, leaving 10 bases between them. CDR3 length: 14 amino acids. Germline V gene lookup returns CDR1 SGHTA and CDR2 FQGNSA.

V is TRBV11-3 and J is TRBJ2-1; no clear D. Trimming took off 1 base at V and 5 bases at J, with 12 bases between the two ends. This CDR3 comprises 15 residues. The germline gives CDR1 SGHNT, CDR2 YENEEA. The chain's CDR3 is CASSLARASNNEQFF. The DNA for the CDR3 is TGTGCCAGCAGCTTAGCCAGAGCGAGCAACAATGAGCAGTTCTTC.

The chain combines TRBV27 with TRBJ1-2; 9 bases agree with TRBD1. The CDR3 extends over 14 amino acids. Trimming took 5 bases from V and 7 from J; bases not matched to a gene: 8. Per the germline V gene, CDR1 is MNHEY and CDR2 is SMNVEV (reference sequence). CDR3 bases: TGTGCCAGCAGTCCGACAGGGGGTAAGGGTGGCTACACCTTC. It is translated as CASSPTGGKGGYTF.

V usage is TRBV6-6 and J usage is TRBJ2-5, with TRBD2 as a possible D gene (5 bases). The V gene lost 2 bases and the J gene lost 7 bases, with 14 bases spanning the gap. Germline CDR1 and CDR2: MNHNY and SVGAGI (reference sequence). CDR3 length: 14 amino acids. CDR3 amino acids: CASSYGGRGRTQYF. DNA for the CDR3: TGTGCCAGCAGTTACGGAGGACGAGGGAGGACCCAGTACTTC.

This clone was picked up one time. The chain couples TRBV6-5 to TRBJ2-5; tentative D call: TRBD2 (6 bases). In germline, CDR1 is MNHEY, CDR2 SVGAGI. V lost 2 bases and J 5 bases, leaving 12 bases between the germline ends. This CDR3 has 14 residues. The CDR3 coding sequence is TGTGCCAGCAGTTACGGGACTGTTGGGGAGACCCAGTACTTC. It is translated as CASSYGTVGETQYF.

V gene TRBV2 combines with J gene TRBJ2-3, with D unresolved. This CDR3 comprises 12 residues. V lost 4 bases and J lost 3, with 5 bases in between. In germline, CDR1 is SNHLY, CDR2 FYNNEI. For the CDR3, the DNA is TGTGCCAGCAGTGCCGTTACAGATACGCAGTATTTT. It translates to CASSAVTDTQYF. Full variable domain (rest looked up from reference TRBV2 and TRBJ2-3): EPEVTQTPSHQVTQMGQEVILRCVPISNHLYFYWYRQILGQKVEFLVSFYNNEISEKSEIFDDQFSVERPDGSNFTLKIRSTKLEDSAMYFCASSAVTDTQYFGPGTRLTVL.

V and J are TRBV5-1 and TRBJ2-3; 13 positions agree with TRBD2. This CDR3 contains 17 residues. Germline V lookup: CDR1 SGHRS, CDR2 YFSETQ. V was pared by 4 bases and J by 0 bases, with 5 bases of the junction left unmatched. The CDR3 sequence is CASSQGLAGFSTDTQYF. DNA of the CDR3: TGCGCCAGCAGCCAGGGACTAGCGGGGTTTAGCACAGATACGCAGTATTTT.

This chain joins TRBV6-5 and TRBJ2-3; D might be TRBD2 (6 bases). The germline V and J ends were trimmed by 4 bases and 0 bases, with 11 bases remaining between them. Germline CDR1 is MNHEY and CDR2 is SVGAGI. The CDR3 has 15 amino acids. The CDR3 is CASSSVLASTDTQYF. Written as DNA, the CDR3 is TGTGCCAGCAGTTCGGTACTAGCCAGCACAGATACGCAGTATTTT.

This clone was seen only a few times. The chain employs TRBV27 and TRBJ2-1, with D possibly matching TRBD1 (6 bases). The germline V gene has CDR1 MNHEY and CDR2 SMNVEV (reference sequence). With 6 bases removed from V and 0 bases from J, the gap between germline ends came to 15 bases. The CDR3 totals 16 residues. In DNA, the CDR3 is TGTGCCAGCAGGGACCCCAAAGGGGGCTCCTACAATGAGCAGTTCTTC. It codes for CASRDPKGGSYNEQFF.